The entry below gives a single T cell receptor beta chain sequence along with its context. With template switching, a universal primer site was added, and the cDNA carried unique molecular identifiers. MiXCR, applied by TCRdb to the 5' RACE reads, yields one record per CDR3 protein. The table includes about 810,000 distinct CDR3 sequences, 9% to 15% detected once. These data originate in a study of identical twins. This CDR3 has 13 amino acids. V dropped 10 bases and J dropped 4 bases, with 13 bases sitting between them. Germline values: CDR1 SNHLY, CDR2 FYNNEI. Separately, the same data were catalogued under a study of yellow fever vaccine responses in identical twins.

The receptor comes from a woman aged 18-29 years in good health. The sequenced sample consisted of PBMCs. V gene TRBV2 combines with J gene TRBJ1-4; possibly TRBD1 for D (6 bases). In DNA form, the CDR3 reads TGTGCCACCCGGACAGAGGTTAATGAAAAACTGTTTTTT. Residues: CATRTEVNEKLFF.